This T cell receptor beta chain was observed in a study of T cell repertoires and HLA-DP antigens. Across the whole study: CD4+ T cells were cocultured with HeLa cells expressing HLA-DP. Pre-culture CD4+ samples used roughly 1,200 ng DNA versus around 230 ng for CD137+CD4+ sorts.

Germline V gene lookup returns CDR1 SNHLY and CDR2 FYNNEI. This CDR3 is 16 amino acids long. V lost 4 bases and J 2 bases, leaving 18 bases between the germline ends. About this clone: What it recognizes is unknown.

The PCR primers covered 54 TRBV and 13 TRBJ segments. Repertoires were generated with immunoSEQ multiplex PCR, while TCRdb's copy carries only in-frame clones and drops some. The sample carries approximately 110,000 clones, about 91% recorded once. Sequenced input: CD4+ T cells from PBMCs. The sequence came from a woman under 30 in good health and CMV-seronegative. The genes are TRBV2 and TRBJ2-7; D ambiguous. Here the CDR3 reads CASSVSIGPLPYEQYF. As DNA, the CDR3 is TGTGCCAGCAGTGTATCGATAGGCCCATTACCCTACGAGCAGTACTTC.